These 2 T cell receptor beta chains originate from one sample sequenced in a study of blood T cell repertoires in COVID-19. Clones were sequenced by immunoSEQ multiplex PCR, and TCRdb holds only the in-frame ones, with some missing. The sample lists around 440,000 clones, approximately 88% occurring once. The specimen was peripheral blood. All receptors come from a woman aged 45-60 years with COVID-19, enrolled during active disease.

The chain is built from TRBV10-3 and TRBJ2-1; D gene unclear. Trimming stripped 3 bases from V and 8 bases from J, with 17 bases between. CDR1 is ENHRY, CDR2 SYGVKD, per germline. The CDR3 is made up of 15 amino acids. The CDR3 DNA follows: TGTGCCATCAGTGAAGAAGAAGGCCGGGTCGATGAGCAGTTCTTC. Translated, it gives CAISEEEGRVDEQFF.

The chain employs TRBV6-5 and TRBJ1-5, with 10 bases identical to TRBD1. The CDR3 is 13 residues long. Germline V gene sequence: CDR1 MNHEY, CDR2 SVGAGI. With 8 bases clipped from V and 2 bases from J, the junction kept 0 bases outside the gene matches. As DNA, the CDR3 is TGTGCCAGCGGGACAGGGGGCAATCAGCCCCAGCATTTT. As protein: CASGTGGNQPQHF.